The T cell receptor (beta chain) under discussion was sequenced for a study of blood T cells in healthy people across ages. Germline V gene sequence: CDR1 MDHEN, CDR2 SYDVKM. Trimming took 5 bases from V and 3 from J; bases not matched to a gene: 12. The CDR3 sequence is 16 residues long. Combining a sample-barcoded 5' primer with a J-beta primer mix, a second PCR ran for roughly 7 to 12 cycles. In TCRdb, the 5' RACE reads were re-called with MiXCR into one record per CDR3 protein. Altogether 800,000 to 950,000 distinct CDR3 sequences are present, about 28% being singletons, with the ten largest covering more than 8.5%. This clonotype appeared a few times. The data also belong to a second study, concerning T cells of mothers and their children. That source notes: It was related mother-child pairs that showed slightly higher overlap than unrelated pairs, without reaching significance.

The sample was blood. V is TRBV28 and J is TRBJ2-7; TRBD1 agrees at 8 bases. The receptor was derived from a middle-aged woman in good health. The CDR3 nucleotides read TGTGCCAGCAGTATGCTATGGACAGGGAACGGCTACGAGCAGTACTTC. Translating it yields CASSMLWTGNGYEQYF. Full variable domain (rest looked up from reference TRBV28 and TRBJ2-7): DVKVTQSSRYLVKRTGEKVFLECVQDMDHENMFWYRQDPGLGLRLIYFSYDVKMKEKGDIPEGYSVSREKKERFSLILESASTNQTSMYLCASSMLWTGNGYEQYFGPGTRLTVT.